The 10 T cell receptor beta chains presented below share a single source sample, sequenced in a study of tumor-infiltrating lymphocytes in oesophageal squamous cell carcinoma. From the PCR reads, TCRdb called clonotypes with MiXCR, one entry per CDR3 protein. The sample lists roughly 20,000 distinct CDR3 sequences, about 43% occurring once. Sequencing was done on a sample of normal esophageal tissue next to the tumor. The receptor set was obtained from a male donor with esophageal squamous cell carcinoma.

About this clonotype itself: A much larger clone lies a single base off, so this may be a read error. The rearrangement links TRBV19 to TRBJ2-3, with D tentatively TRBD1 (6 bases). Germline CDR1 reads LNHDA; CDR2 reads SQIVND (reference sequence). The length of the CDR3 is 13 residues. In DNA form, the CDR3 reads TGTGCCAGTAGTAACCCGAGGACAGATACGCAGTGTTTT. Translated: CASSNPRTDTQCF.

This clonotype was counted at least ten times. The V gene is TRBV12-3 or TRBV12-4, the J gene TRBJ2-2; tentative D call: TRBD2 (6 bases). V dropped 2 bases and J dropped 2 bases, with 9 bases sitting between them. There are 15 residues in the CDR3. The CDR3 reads CASSLKTSNTGELFF. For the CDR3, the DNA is TGTGCCAGCAGTTTAAAAACTAGCAACACCGGGGAGCTGTTTTTT.

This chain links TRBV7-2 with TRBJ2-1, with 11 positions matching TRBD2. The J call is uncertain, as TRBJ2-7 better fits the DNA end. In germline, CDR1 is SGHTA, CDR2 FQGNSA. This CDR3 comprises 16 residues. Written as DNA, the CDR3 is TGTGCCAGCAGCTTAGCCGGGACTAGCGGATACAATGAGCAGTACTTC. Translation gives CASSLAGTSGYNEQYF.

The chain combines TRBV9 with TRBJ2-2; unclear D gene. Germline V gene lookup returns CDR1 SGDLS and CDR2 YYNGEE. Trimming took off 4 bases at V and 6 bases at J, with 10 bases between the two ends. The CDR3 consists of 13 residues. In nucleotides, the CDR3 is TGTGCCAGCAGCCCTGAACTTGCCGGGGAGCTGTTTTTT. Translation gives CASSPELAGELFF.

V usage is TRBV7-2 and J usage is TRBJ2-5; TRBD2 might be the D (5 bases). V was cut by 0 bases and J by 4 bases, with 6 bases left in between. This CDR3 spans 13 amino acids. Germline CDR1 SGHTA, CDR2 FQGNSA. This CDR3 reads CASSLASVETQYF. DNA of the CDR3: TGTGCCAGCAGCTTAGCTAGCGTAGAGACCCAGTACTTC. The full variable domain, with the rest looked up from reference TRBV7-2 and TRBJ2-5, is GAGVSQSPSNKVTEKGKDVELRCDPISGHTALYWYRQSLGQGLEFLIYFQGNSAPDKSGLPSDRFSAERTGGSVSTLTIQRTQQEDSAVYLCASSLASVETQYFGPGTRLLVL.

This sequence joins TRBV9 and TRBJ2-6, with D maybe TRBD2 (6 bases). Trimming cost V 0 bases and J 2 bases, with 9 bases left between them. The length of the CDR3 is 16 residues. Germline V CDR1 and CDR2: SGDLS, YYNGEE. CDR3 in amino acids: CASSVATGAGANVLTF. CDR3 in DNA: TGTGCCAGCAGCGTAGCTACGGGGGCTGGGGCCAACGTCCTGACTTTC.

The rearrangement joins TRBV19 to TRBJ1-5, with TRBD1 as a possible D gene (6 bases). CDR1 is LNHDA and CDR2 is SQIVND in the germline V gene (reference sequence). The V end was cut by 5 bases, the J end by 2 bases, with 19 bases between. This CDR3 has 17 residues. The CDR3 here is CASSPPFRGIGNQPQHF. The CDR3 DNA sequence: TGTGCCAGTAGTCCCCCTTTCAGGGGCATTGGCAATCAGCCCCAGCATTTT.

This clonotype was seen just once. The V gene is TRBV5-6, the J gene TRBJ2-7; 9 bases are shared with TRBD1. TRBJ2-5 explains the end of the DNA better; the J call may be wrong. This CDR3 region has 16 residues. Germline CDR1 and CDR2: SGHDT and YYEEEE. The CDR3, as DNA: TGTGCCAGCAGTCCCGGACAGGGGTTGGGCGAAGAGACCCAGTACTTC. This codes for CASSPGQGLGEETQYF.

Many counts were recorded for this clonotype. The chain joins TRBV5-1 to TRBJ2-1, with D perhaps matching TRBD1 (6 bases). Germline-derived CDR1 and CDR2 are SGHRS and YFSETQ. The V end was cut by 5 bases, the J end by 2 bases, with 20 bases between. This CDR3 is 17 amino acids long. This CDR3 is CASSSRKTGQTYNEQFF. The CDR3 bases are TGCGCCAGCAGTTCCCGCAAGACAGGTCAAACCTACAATGAGCAGTTCTTC.

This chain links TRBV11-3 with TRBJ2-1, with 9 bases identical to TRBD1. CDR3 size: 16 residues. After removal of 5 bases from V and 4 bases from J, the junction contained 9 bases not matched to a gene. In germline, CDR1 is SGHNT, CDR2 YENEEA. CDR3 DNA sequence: TGTGCCAGCAGCCCGCGACAGGGACAGGGATACAATGAGCAGTTCTTC. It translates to CASSPRQGQGYNEQFF. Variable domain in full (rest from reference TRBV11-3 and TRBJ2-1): EAGVVQSPRYKIIEKKQPVAFWCNPISGHNTLYWYLQNLGQGPELLIRYENEEAVDDSQLPKDRFSAERLKGVDSTLKIQPAELGDSAVYLCASSPRQGQGYNEQFFGPGTRLTVL.